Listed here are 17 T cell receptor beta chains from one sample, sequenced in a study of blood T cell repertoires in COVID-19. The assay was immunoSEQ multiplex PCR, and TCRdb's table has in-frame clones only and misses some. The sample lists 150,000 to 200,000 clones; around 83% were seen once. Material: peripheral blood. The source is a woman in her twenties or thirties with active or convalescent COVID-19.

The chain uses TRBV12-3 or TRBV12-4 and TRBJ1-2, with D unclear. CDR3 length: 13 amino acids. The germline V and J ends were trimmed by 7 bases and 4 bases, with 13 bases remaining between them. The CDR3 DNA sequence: TGTGCCAGCACCCGTGGGGAGGTCTATGGCTACACCTTC. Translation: CASTRGEVYGYTF.

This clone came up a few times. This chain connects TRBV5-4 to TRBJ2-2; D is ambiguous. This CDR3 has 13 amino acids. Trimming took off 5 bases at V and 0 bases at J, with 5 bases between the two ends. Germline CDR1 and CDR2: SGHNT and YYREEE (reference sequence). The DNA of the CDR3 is TGTGCCAGCAGACACGCGAACACCGGGGAGCTGTTTTTT. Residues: CASRHANTGELFF.

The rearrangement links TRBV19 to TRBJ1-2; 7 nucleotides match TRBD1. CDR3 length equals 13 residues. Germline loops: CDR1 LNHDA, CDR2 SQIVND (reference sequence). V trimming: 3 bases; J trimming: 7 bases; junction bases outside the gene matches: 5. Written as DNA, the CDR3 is TGTGCCAGTAGTATCAAGGGGGCGCCTGGCTACACCTTC. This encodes CASSIKGAPGYTF.

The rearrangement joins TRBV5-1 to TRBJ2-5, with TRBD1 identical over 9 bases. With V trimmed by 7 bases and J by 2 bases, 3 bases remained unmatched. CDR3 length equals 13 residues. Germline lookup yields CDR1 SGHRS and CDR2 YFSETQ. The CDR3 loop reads CASRTGAQETQYF. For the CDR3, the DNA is TGCGCCAGCCGGACAGGGGCGCAAGAGACCCAGTACTTC.

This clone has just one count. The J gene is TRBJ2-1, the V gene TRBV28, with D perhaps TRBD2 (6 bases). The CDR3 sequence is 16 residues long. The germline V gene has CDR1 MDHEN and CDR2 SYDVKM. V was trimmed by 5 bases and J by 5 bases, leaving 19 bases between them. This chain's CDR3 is CASSPIPSGYHNEQFF. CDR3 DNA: TGTGCCAGCAGTCCGATCCCCAGCGGGTATCACAATGAGCAGTTCTTC.

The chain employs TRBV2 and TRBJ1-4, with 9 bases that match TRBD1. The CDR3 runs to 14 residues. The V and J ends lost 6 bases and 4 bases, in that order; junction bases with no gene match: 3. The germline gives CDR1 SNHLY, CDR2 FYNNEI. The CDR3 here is CASRTGGGNEKLFF. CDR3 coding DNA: TGTGCCAGCAGGACAGGGGGAGGTAATGAAAAACTGTTTTTT.

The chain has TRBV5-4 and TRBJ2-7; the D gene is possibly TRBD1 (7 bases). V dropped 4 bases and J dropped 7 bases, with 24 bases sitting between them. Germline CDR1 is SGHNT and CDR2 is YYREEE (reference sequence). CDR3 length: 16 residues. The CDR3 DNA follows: TGTGCCAGCAGCGCCCAGGGGGGTCGAAGGTTGCATGAGCAGTACTTC. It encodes CASSAQGGRRLHEQYF. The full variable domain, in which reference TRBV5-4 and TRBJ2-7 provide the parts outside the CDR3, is ETGVTQSPTHLIKTRGQQVTLRCSSQSGHNTVSWYQQALGQGPQFIFQYYREEENGRGNFPPRFSGLQFPNYSSELNVNALELDDSALYLCASSAQGGRRLHEQYFGPGTRLTVT.

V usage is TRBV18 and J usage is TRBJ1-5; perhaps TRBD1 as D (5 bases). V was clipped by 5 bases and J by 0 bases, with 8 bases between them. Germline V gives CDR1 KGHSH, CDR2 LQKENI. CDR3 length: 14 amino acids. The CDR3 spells CASSATDSNQPQHF. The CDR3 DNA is TGTGCCAGCTCAGCGACAGATAGCAATCAGCCCCAGCATTTT.

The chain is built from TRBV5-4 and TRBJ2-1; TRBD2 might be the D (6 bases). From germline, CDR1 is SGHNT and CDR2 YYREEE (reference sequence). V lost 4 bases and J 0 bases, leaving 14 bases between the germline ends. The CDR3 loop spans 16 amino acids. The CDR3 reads CASSQDYPRSYNEQFF. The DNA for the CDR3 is TGTGCCAGCAGCCAGGACTACCCCCGCTCCTACAATGAGCAGTTCTTC.

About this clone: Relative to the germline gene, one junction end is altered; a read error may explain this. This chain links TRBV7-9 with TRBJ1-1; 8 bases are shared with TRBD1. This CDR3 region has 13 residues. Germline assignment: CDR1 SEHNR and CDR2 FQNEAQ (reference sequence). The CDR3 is CASSSLITRQGIF. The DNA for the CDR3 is TGTGCCAGCAGCTCCCTCATCACCCGACAGGGGATATTT.

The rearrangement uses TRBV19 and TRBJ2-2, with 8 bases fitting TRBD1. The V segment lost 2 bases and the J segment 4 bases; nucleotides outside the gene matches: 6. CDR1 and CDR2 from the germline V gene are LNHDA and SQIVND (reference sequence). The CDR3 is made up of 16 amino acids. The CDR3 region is CASSITPRGLTGELFF. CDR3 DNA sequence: TGTGCCAGTAGTATAACCCCCAGGGGGCTCACCGGGGAGCTGTTTTTT.

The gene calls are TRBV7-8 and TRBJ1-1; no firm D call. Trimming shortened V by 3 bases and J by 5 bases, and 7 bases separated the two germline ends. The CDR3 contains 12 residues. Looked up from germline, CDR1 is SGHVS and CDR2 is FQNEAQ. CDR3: CASSFSRTEAFF. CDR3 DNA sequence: TGTGCCAGCAGCTTTTCGAGAACTGAAGCTTTCTTT.

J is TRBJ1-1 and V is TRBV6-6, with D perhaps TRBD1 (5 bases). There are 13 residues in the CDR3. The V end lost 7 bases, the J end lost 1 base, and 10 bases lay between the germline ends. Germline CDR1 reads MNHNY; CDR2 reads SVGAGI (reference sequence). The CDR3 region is CASNQGWNTEAFF. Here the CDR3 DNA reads TGTGCCAGCAATCAGGGTTGGAACACTGAAGCTTTCTTT.

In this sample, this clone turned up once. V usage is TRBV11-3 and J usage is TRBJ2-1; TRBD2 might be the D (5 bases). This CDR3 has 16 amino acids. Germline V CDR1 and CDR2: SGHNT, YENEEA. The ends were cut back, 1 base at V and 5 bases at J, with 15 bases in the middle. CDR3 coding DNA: TGTGCCAGCAGCTTAGGGCGGGCGGGCCCACACAATGAGCAGTTCTTC. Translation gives CASSLGRAGPHNEQFF.

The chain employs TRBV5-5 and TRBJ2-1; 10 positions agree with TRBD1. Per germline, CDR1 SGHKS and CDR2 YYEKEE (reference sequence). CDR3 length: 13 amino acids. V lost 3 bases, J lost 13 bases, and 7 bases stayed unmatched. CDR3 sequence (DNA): TGTGCCAGCAGCTCGACCGGGACAGGGGTCCAGTTCTTC. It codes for CASSSTGTGVQFF.

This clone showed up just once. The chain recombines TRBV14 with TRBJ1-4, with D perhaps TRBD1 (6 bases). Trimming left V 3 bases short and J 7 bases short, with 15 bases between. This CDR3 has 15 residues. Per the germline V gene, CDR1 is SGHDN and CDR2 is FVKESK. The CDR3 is CASSHLPGVVEKLFF. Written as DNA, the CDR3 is TGTGCCAGCAGCCATCTTCCAGGGGTTGTTGAAAAACTGTTTTTT.

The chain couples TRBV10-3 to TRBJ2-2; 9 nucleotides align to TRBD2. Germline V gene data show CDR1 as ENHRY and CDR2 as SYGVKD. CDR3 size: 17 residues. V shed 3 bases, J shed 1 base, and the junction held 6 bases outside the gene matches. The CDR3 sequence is CAISELAGVKNTGELFF. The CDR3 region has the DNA TGTGCCATCAGTGAATTAGCGGGAGTAAAGAACACCGGGGAGCTGTTTTTT.